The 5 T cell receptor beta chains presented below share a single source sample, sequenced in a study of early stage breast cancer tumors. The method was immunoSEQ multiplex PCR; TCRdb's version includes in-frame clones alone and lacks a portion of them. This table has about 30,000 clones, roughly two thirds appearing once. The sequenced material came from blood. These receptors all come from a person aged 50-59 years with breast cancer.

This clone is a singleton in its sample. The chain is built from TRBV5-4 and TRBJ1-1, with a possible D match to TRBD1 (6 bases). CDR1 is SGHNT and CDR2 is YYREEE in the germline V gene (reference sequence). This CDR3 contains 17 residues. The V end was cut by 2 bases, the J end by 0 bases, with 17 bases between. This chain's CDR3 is CASSFGYRDPMNTEAFF. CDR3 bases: TGTGCCAGCAGCTTCGGTTACAGGGATCCCATGAACACTGAAGCTTTCTTT.

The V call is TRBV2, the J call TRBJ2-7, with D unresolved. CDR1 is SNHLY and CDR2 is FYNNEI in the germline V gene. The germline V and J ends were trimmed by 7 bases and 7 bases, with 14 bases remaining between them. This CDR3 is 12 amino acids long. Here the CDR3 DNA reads TGTGCCAGCACTCCGACCGCACAAGAGCAGTACTTC. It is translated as CASTPTAQEQYF.

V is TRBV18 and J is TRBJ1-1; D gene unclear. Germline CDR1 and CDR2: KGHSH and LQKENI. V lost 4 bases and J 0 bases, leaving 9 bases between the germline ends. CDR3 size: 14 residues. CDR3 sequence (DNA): TGTGCCAGCTCACTGGTTAAGATGAACACTGAAGCTTTCTTT. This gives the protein CASSLVKMNTEAFF.

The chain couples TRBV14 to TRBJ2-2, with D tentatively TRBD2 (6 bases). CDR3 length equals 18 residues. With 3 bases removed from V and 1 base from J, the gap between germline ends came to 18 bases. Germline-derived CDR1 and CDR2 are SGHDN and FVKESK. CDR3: CASSQMTWSGQNTGELFF. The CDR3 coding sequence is TGTGCCAGCAGCCAGATGACCTGGAGCGGGCAGAACACCGGGGAGCTGTTTTTT. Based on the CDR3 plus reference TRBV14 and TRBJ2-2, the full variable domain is EAGVTQFPSHSVIEKGQTVTLRCDPISGHDNLYWYRRVMGKEIKFLLHFVKESKQDESGMPNNRFLAERTGGTYSTLKVQPAELEDSGVYFCASSQMTWSGQNTGELFFGEGSRLTVL.

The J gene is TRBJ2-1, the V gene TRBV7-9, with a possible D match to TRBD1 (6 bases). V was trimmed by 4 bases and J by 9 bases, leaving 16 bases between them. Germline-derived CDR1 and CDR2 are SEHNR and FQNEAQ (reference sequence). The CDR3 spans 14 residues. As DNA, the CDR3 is TGTGCCAGCAGCTCTTCCGGGACAATTCCTGAGCAGTTCTTC. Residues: CASSSSGTIPEQFF.